This T cell receptor beta chain was recorded in a study of T cell repertoires in cytomegalovirus infection. For the study at large: Carrying CMV and the relevant HLA type showed in public TCR beta signatures. Regarding the study as a whole: Carriage of CMV together with the relevant HLA was identifiable through cumulative public TCR beta family frequency.

On this clonotype: Its antigen is undetermined.

MiXCR, applied by TCRdb to the reads, yields one record per CDR3 protein. The sample consists of roughly 140,000 distinct CDR3 sequences, about 20% of them appearing once. The CDR3 is made up of 15 amino acids. The trim removed 5 bases at V and 2 bases at J, leaving 4 bases unmatched. CDR1 is MDHEN, CDR2 SYDVKM, per germline. This TCR came from a human donor in good health (CMV status not recorded). Some clones in this sample may be carry-over from other donors' samples. The chain combines TRBV28 with TRBJ1-5; TRBD1 matches 9 bases. Sequenced input: PBMCs. The DNA for the CDR3 is TGTGCCAGCAGTCCATGGACAGGGGGCAATCAGCCCCAGCATTTT. Translating gives CASSPWTGGNQPQHF.